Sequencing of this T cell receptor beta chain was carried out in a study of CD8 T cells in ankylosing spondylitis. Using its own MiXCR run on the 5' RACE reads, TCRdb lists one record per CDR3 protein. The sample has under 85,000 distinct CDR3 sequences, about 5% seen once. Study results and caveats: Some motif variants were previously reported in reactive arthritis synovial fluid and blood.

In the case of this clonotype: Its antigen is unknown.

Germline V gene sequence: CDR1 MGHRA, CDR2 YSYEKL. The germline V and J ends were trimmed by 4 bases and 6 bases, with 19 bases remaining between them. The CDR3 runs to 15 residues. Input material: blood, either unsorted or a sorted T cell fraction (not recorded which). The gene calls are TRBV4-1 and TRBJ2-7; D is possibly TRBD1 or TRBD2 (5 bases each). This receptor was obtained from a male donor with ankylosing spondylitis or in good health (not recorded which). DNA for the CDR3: TGCGCCAGCAGCCGTTCTGTCCGGGACCTGCCCGAGCAGTACTTC. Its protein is CASSRSVRDLPEQYF.